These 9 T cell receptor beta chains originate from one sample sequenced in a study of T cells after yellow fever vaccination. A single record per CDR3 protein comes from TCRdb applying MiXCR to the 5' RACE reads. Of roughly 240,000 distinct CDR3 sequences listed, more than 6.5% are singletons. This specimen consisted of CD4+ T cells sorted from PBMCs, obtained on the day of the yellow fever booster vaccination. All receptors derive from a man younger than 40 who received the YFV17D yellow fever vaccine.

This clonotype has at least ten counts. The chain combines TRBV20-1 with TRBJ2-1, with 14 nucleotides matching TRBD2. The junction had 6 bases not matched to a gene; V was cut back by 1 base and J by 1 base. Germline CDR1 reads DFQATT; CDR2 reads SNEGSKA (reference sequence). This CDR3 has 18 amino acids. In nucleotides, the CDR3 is TGCAGTGCTAGAGTAGGACTAGCGGGAGGAAGGTCCTACAATGAGCAGTTCTTC. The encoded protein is CSARVGLAGGRSYNEQFF.

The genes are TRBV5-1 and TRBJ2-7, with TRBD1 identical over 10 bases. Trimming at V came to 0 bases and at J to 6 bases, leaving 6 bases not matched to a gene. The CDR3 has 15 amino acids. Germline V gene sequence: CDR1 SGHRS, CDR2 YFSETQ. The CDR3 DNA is TGCGCCAGCAGCTTGGGGGACAGGGGCGAGAGCGAGCAGTACTTC. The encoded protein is CASSLGDRGESEQYF.

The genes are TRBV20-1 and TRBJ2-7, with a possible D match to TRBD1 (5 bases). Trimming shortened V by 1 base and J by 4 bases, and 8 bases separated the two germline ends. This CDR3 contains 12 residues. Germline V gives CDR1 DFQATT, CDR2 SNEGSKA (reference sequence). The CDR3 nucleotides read TGCAGTGCTAGAGGCAGGGCGTACGAGCAGTACTTC. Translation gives CSARGRAYEQYF.

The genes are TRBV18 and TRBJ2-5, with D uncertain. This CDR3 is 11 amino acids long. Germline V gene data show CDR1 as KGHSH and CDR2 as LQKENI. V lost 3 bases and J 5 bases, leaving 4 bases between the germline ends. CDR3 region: CASSPWETQYF. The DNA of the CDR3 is TGTGCCAGCTCACCGTGGGAGACCCAGTACTTC.

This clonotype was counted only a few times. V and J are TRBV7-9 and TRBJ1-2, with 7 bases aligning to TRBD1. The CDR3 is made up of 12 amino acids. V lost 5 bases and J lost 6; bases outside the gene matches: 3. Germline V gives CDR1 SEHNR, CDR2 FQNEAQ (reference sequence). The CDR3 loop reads CASSIQGDGYTF. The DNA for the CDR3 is TGTGCCAGCAGCATCCAGGGGGATGGCTACACCTTC.

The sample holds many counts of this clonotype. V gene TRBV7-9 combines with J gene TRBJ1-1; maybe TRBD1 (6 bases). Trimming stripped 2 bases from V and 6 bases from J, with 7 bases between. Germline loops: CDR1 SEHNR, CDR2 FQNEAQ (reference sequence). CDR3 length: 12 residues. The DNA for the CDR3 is TGTGCCAGCAGCTTACAGGGGTCTGAAGCTTTCTTT. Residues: CASSLQGSEAFF.

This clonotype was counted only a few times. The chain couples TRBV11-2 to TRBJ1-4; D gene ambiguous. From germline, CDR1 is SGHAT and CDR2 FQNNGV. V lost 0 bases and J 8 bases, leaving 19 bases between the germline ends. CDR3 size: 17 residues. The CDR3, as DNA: TGTGCCAGCAGCTTAGATGTGGCCACGGGAAATCAAGAAAAACTGTTTTTT. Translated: CASSLDVATGNQEKLFF. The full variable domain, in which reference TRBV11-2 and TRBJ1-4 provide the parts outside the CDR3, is EAGVAQSPRYKIIEKRQSVAFWCNPISGHATLYWYQQILGQGPKLLIQFQNNGVVDDSQLPKDRFSAERLKGVDSTLKIQPAKLEDSAVYLCASSLDVATGNQEKLFFGSGTQLSVL.

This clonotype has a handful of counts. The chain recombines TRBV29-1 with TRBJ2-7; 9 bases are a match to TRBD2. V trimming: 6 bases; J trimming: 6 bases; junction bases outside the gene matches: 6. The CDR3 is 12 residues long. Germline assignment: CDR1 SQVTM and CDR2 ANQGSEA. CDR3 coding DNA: TGCAGCGTAGTTAGCGGGAGCAGCGAGCAGTACTTC. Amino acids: CSVVSGSSEQYF.

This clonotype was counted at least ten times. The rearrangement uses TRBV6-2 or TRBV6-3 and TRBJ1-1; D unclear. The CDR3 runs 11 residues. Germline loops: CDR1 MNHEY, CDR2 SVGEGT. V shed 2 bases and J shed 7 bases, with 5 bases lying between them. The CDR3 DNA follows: TGTGCCAGCAGTTACAGGTTTGAAGCTTTCTTT. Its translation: CASSYRFEAFF.